This T cell receptor beta chain comes out of a study of early T cells in non-severe SARS-CoV-2 infection. Study details: Chains were unpaired, as sequencing was done on bulk RNA from unsorted whole blood.

This clonotype appeared a few times. Its antigen remains unknown. At one end the junction does not follow the germline gene, possibly because of a read error. The CDR3 length is 15 residues. CDR1 SGDLS and CDR2 YYNGEE come from the germline V gene. General study results and limits: Clonotype matching in VDJdb favored anti-spike CD8 responses and did not capture private and CD4 specificities.

Unique molecular identifier tags were affixed to discrete cDNA molecules. Each CDR3 protein is one row after TCRdb ran MiXCR on the 5' RACE reads. The data show about 80,000 distinct CDR3 sequences, 5% seen once. Source: whole blood, taken at baseline. This receptor was identified in an adult who was a healthcare worker with PCR-confirmed SARS-CoV-2 infection or an uninfected control (not recorded which). V usage is TRBV9 and J usage is TRBJ1-3; 7 bases map to TRBD1. The CDR3 here is CASSVTGDSGNTIYF. CDR3 nucleotide sequence: TGTGCCAGCAGCGTAACAGGGGATTCTGGAAACACTATATATTTT.